This TCR beta chain was recovered during a study of CD8 T cells in ankylosing spondylitis. Overall study findings and caveats: Matched synovial fluid from ankylosing spondylitis patients was reported to be enriched for disease-linked clones. Ankylosing spondylitis blood appeared to carry a characteristic TCR beta motif of several highly homologous variants. Disease-linked clones bore a CD8+ phenotype and were relatively rare in peripheral blood. A number of the motif variants had already been described in reactive arthritis synovial fluid and blood.

Note on this clonotype: Antigen specificity is unknown.

In germline, CDR1 is SGHTA, CDR2 FQGNSA. The V gene lost 6 bases and the J gene lost 5 bases, with 13 bases spanning the gap. The CDR3 runs 13 residues. Quantitative 5'-RACE with molecular barcodes was used to make the TCR beta libraries. TCRdb itself ran the 5' RACE reads through MiXCR, one entry per CDR3 protein. The sample gives 700,000 to 1,000,000 distinct CDR3 sequences, 12% of which show up once; under 0.6% is in the top ten. This TCR derives from a male donor with ankylosing spondylitis. The V call is TRBV7-2, the J call TRBJ2-5; D gene uncertain. The sample consisted of blood, either unsorted or a sorted T cell fraction (not recorded which). The DNA of the CDR3 is TGTGCCAGCAGTCGGATAGGGATGGAGACCCAGTACTTC. It encodes CASSRIGMETQYF.